This record covers a single T cell receptor beta chain. The data stem from a study of cytomegalovirus exposure and HLA in healthy donors. As for the study in general: The study's early data release held approximately 91 million unique TCRs from HLA-typed donors.

13 Jbeta primers and 60 Vbeta primers were used for the PCR. Clones were read by immunoSEQ multiplex PCR, and TCRdb kept only the in-frame ones, dropping some. The repertoire includes tens of thousands of clones, over 40% of them detected once, and about 6.1% sits in the top ten. Germline V gene lookup returns CDR1 SGHTA and CDR2 FQGNSA. This CDR3 has 18 amino acids. The V and J ends lost 0 bases and 6 bases respectively, with 20 bases between them. The chain recombines TRBV7-2 with TRBJ2-2; possibly TRBD2 for D (5 bases). Sequenced material: PBMCs. The receptor was derived from a woman aged 40 to 49 in good health and CMV-seropositive. The CDR3 coding sequence is TGTGCCAGCAGCTTAGCGCTCCGGTCGGGGAGCCCCCCCGGGGAGCTGTTTTTT. Its protein is CASSLALRSGSPPGELFF.